This TCR beta chain was identified in a study of blood T cell repertoires in COVID-19. CDR1 SGHVS and CDR2 FNYEAQ come from the germline V gene. The V and J ends lost 9 bases and 2 bases respectively, with 14 bases between them. The CDR3 is 14 amino acids. Assay used: immunoSEQ multiplex PCR; TCRdb lists only in-frame clones, some missing. The table lists 150,000 to 200,000 clones, over 70% of them singletons. The receptor comes from a woman of 80 years or more with active or convalescent COVID-19. Sequenced material: peripheral blood. The chain employs TRBV7-6 and TRBJ1-3; D unresolved. The CDR3 DNA is TGTGCCAGTCAATCGGGGAATGCTGGAAACACCATATATTTT. Protein sequence: CASQSGNAGNTIYF.